The present entry profiles one T cell receptor beta chain with its context. This sample includes further DNA sequences coding for the same CDR3. These data come from a study of beta chain features in type 1 diabetes. Sequencing targeted expressed TCRB transcripts, as all isolated RNA had been reverse transcribed. The method was immunoSEQ multiplex PCR; TCRdb's version includes in-frame clones alone and lacks a portion of them. The sample has around 450,000 clones, about an eighth seen once. V lost 1 base to trimming and J lost 3 bases, with 5 bases between them. Germline values: CDR1 SGHTA, CDR2 FQGNSA. This CDR3 is 13 amino acids long.

The sequence was collected from a woman under 30 in good health. This chain uses TRBV7-2 with TRBJ2-3; D is unresolved. The specimen was naive CD4+ T cells from blood. CDR3 sequence: CASSLVGTDTQYF. The CDR3 DNA reads as TGTGCCAGCAGCTTAGTAGGGACAGATACGCAGTATTTT.